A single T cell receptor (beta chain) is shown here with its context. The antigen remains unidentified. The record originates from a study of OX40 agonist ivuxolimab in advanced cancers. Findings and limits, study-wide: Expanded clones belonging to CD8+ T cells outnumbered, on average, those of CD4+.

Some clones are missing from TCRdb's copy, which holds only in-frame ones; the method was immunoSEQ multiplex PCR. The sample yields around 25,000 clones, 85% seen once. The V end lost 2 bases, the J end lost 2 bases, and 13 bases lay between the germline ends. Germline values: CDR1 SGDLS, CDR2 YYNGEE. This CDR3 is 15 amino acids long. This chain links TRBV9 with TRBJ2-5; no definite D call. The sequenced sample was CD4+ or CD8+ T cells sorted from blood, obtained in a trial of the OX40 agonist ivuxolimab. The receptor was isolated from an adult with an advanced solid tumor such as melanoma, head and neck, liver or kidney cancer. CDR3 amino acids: CASSVSGSKQETQYF. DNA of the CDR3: TGTGCCAGCAGCGTTTCCGGGTCGAAACAAGAGACCCAGTACTTC.